This TCR beta chain stems from a study of monozygotic twins with inflammatory bowel disease. TCRdb reanalyzed the 5' RACE reads, giving one entry per CDR3 protein sequence and no DNA. Its listing shows 420,000 or so distinct CDR3 sequences. The CDR3 consists of 16 residues. CDR1 and CDR2 (germline): SGHNT, YYREEE (reference sequence). V and J are TRBV5-4 and TRBJ2-6; the TRBD1 assignment by TCRdb is unverifiable without DNA. This receptor was identified in a human donor with ulcerative colitis or Crohn's disease, or a healthy co-twin of an affected twin (not recorded which). Sequenced material: blood. The chain's CDR3 is CASSPPTGSGANVLTF.